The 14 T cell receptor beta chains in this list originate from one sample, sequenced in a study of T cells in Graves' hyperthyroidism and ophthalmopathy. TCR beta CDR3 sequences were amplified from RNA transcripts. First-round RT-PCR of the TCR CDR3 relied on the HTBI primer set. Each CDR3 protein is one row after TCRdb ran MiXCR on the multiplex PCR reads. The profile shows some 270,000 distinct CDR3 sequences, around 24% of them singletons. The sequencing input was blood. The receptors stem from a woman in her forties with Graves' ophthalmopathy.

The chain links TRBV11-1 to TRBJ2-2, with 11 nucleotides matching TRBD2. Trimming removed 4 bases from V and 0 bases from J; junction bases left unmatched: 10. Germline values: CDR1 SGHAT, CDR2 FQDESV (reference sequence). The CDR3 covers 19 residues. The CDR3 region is CASSSHPGTSGANTGELFF. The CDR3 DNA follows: TGTGCCAGCAGCTCCCACCCCGGGACTAGCGGCGCGAACACCGGGGAGCTGTTTTTT.

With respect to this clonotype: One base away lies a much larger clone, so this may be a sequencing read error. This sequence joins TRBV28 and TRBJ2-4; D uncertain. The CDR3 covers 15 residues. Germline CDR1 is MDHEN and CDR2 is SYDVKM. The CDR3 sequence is CASSRMVGSKNMQYF. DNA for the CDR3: TGTGCCAGCAGCCGAATGGTAGGGTCCAAAAACATGCAGTACTTC.

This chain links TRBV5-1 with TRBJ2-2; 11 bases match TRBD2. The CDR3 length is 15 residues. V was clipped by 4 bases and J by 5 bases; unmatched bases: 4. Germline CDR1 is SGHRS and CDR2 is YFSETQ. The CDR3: CASSMGLAETGELFF. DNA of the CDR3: TGCGCCAGCAGCATGGGACTAGCGGAGACCGGGGAGCTGTTTTTT.

For the CDR3, the DNA is TGTGCCAGCAGTTACTCTGGGGGGCGAGACTATGGCTACACCTTC. It yields the protein CASSYSGGRDYGYTF. The chain recombines TRBV6-5 with TRBJ1-2, with D possibly TRBD1 on 6 matching bases. The CDR3 has 15 residues. CDR1 is MNHEY and CDR2 is SVGAGI in the germline V gene. V lost 0 bases and J lost 3, with 11 bases in between.

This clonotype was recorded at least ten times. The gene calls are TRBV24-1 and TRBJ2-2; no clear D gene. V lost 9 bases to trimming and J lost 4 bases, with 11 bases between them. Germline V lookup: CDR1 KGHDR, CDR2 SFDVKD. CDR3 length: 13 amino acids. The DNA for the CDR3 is TGTGCCACCTCTTTCCCTATCACCGGGGAGCTGTTTTTT. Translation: CATSFPITGELFF.

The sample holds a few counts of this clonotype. CDR3 residues: CATSRGSWQETQYF. In nucleotides, the CDR3 is TGTGCCACCAGTCGTGGGAGTTGGCAAGAGACCCAGTACTTC. The chain recombines TRBV24-1 with TRBJ2-5; D may be TRBD2 (5 bases). V lost 6 bases, J lost 2 bases, and 12 bases lay in between. This CDR3 spans 14 amino acids. Germline CDR1 reads KGHDR; CDR2 reads SFDVKD.

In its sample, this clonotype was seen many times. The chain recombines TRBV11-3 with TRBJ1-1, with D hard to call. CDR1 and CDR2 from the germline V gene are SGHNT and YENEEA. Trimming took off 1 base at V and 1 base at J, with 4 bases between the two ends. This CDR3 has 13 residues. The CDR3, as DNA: TGTGCCAGCAGCTTAGGACCGAACACTGAAGCTTTCTTT. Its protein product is CASSLGPNTEAFF.

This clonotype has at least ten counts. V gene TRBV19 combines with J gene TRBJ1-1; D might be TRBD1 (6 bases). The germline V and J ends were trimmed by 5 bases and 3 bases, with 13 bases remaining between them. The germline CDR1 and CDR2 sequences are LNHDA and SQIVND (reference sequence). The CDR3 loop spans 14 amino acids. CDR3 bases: TGTGCCAGTAGTGAGCGTGGGGGCTACACTGAAGCTTTCTTT. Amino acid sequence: CASSERGGYTEAFF.

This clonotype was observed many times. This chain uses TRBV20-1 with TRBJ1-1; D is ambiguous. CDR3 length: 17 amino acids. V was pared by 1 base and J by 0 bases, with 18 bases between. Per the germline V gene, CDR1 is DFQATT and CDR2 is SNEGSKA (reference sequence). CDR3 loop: CSARGMGWTSMNTEAFF. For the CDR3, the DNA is TGCAGTGCTAGAGGAATGGGATGGACCTCAATGAACACTGAAGCTTTCTTT.

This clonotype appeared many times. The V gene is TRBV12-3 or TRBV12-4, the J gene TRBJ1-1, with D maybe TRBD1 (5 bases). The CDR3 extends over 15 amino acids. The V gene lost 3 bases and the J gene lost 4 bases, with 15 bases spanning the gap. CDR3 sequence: CASSLTGRGTTEAFF. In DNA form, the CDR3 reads TGTGCCAGCAGTTTGACGGGGCGCGGGACCACTGAAGCTTTCTTT.

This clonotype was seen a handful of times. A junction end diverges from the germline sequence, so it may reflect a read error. The CDR3 nucleotides are TGTGCCAGCAGCTTAGCCCCCCGTCAGGGTAATCAGCCCCAGCTTTTT. Its translation: CASSLAPRQGNQPQLF. J is TRBJ1-5 and V is TRBV7-4, with a possible D match to TRBD1 (5 bases). The CDR3 is 16 residues long. Germline-derived CDR1 and CDR2 are SGHVT and SQSDAQ.

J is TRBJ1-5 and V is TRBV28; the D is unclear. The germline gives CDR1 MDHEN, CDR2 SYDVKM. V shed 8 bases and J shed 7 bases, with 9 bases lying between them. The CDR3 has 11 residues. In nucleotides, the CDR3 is TGTGCCAGCTCTAAACTCCAGCCCCAGCATTTT. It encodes CASSKLQPQHF.

This chain's CDR3 is CSANRDNTHYEQYF. CDR3 nucleotide sequence: TGCAGTGCAAACCGGGACAACACCCACTACGAGCAGTACTTC. The rearrangement uses TRBV20-1 and TRBJ2-7, with D possibly being TRBD1 (6 bases). CDR1 and CDR2 from the germline V gene are DFQATT and SNEGSKA (reference sequence). With 6 bases removed from V and 3 bases from J, the gap between germline ends came to 18 bases. The CDR3 spans 14 residues.

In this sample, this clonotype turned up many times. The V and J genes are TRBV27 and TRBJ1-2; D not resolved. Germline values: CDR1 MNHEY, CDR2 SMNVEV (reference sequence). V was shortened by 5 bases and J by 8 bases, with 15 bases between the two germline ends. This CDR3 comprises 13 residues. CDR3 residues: CASSPRQAAGYTF. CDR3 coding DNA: TGTGCCAGCAGTCCTCGGCAGGCTGCGGGCTACACCTTC.